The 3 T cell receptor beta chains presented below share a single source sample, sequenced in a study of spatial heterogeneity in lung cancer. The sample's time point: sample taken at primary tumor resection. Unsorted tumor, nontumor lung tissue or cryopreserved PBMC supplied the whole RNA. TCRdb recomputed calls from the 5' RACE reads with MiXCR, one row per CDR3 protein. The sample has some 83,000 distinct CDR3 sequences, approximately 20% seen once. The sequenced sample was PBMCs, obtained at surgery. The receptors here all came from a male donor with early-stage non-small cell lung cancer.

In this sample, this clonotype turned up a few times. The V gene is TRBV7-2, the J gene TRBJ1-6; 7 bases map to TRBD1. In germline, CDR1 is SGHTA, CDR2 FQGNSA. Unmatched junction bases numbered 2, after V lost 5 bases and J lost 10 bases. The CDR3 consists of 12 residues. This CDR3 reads CASSVGGSPLHF. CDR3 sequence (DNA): TGTGCCAGCAGCGTAGGGGGCTCACCCCTCCACTTT.

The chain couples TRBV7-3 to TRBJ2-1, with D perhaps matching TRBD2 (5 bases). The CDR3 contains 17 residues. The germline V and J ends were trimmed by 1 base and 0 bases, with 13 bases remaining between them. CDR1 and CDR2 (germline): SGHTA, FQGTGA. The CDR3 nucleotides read TGTGCCAGCAGCTTAAGGACTGGAACTAGCTCCTACAATGAGCAGTTCTTC. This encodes CASSLRTGTSSYNEQFF.

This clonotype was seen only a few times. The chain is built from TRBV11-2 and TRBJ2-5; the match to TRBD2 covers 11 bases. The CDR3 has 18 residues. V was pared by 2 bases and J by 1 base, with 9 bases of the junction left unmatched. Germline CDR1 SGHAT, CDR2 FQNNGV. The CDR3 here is CASSLRPLAGGPQETQYF. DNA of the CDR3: TGTGCCAGCAGCTTACGTCCCCTAGCGGGAGGCCCCCAAGAGACCCAGTACTTC.